This T cell receptor beta chain is drawn from a study of shared clonotypes between healthy human individuals. Of note for this clone: What it recognizes is unknown.

Data came from immunoSEQ multiplex PCR; TCRdb stores just in-frame clones and leaves some out. This repertoire shows hundreds of thousands of clones, 70% to 80% found once; its top ten account for around 14%. The V end lost 3 bases, the J end lost 2 bases, and 15 bases lay between the germline ends. Germline-derived CDR1 and CDR2 are SGHDT and YYEEEE. CDR3 size: 15 residues. Overall study findings and caveats: Sampling included only blood; tissue repertoires likely differ.

Sequenced: PBMCs. This TCR was recovered from a woman aged 40 to 50 in good health. Some clones in this sample may be carry-over from other donors' samples. This chain connects TRBV5-6 to TRBJ2-7; D tentatively fits TRBD1 or TRBD2 (6 bases each). As DNA, the CDR3 is TGTGCCAGCAGCTCACTGGGGGGCCCCACCTACGAGCAGTACTTC. Protein product: CASSSLGGPTYEQYF.